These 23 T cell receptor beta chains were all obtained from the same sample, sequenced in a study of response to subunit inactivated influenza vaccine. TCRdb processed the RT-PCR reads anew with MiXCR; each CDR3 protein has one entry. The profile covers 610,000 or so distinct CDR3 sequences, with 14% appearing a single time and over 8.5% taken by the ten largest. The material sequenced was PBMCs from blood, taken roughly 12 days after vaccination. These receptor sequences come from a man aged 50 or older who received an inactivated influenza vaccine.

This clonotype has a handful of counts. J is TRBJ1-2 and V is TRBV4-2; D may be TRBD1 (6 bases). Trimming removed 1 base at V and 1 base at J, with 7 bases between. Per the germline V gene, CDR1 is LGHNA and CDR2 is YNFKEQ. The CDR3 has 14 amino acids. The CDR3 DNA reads TGTGCCAGCAGCCAAGGGACAGATAACTATGGCTACACCTTC. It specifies CASSQGTDNYGYTF.

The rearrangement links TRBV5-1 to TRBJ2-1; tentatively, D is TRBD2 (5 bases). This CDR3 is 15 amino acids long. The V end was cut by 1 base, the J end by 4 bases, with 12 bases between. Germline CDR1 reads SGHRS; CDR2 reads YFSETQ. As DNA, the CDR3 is TGCGCCAGCAGCTTGACGGACTCCAATTACAATGAGCAGTTCTTC. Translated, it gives CASSLTDSNYNEQFF.

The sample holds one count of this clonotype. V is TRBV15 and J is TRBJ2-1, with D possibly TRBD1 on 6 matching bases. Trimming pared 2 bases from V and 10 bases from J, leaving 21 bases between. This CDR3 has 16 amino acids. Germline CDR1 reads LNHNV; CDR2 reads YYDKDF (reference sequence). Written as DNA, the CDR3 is TGTGCCACCAGCAGACCCCCGGGACACGCGCCGGGCGAGCAGTTCTTC. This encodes CATSRPPGHAPGEQFF.

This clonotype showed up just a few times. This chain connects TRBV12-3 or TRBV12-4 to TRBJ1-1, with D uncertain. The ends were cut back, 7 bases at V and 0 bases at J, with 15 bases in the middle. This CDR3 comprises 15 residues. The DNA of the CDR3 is TGTGCCAGCACCCTTACAGCTGGGATGAACACTGAAGCTTTCTTT. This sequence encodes CASTLTAGMNTEAFF.

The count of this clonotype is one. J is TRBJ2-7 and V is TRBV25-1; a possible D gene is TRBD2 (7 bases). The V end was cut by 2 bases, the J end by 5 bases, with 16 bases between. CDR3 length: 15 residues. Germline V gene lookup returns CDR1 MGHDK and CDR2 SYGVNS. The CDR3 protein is CASSEGGLGGHEQYF. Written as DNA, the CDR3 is TGTGCCAGCAGTGAAGGTGGTCTGGGGGGGCACGAGCAGTACTTC.

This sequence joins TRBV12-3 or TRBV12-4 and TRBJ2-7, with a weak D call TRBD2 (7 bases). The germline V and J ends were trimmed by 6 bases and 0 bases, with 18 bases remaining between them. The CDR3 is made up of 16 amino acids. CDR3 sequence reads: CASSPLRGGGSYEQYF. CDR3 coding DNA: TGTGCCAGCAGCCCTTTGAGGGGGGGGGGCTCCTACGAGCAGTACTTC.

Written as DNA, the CDR3 is TGTGCCAGCAGTTTGCGAGGTACCAAAAACATTCAGTACTTC. Its translation: CASSLRGTKNIQYF. The chain is built from TRBV27 and TRBJ2-4; D ambiguous. From germline, CDR1 is MNHEY and CDR2 SMNVEV (reference sequence). This CDR3 has 14 residues. The germline V and J ends were trimmed by 3 bases and 2 bases, with 8 bases remaining between them.

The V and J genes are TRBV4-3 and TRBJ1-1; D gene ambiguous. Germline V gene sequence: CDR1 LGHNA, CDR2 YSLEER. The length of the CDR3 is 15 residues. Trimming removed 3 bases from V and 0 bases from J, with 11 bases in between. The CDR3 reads CASSHYQTMNTEAFF. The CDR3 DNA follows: TGCGCCAGCAGCCATTACCAAACCATGAACACTGAAGCTTTCTTT.

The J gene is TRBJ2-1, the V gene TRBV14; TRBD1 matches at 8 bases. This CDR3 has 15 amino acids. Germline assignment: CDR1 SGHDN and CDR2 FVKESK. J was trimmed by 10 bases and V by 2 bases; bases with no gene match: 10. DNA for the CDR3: TGTGCCAGCAGCCAAATAGACAGGGGCAGGGAGGAGCAGTTCTTC. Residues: CASSQIDRGREEQFF.

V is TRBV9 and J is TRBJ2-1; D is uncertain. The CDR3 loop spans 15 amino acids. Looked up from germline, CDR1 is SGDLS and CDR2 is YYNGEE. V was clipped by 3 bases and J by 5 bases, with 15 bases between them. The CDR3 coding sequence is TGTGCCAGCAGCGGCCGTTTTAGAAGCCACAATGAGCAGTTCTTC. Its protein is CASSGRFRSHNEQFF.

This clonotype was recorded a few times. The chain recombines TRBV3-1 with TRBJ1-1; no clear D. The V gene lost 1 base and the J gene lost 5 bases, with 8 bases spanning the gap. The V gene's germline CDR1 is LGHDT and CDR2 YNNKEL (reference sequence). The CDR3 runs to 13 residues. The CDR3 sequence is CASSQALQTEAFF. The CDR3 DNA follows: TGTGCCAGCAGCCAAGCTTTACAAACTGAAGCTTTCTTT.

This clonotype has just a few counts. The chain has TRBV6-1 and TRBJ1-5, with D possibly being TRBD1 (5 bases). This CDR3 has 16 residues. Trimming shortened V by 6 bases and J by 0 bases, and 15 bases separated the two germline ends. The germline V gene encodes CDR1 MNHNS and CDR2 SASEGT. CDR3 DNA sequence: TGTGCCAGCAGCATGGGGGGAGACTATAGCAATCAGCCCCAGCATTTT. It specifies CASSMGGDYSNQPQHF.

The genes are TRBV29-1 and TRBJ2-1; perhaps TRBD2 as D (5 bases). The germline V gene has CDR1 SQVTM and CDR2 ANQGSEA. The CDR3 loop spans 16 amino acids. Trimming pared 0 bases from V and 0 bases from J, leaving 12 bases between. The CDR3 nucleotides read TGCAGCGTTGAAGATCAACGGGAAAGCTCCTACAATGAGCAGTTCTTC. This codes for CSVEDQRESSYNEQFF.

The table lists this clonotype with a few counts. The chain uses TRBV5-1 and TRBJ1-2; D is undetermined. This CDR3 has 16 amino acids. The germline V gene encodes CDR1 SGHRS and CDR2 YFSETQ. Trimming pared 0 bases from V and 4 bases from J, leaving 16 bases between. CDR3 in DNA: TGCGCCAGCAGCTTGGATGCGGCAGGACGTCCCTATGGCTACACCTTC. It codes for CASSLDAAGRPYGYTF.

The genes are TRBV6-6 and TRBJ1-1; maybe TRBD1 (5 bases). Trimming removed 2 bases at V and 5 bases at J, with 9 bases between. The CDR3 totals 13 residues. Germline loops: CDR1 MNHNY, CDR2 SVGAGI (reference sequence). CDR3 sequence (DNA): TGTGCCAGCAGTTACCTCAGGGAGACTGAAGCTTTCTTT. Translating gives CASSYLRETEAFF.

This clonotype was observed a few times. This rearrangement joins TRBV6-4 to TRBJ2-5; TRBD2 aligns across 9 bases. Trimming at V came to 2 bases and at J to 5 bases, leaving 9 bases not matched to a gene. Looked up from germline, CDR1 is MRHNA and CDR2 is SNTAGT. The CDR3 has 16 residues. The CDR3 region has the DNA TGTGCCAGCAGTGACGTTCGGCGGGAGGGAGTGGAGACCCAGTACTTC. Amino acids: CASSDVRREGVETQYF.

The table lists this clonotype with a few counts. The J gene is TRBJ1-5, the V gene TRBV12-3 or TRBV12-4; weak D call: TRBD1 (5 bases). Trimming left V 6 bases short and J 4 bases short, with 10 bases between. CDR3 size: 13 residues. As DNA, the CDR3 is TGTGCCAGCAGCAAAGGGGTTAATCAGCCCCAGCATTTT. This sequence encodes CASSKGVNQPQHF.

CDR3 bases: TGTGCCACCAGTGGGATCACTAGCGGGAGCCCAGATACGCAGTATTTT. Its translation is CATSGITSGSPDTQYF. V gene TRBV24-1 combines with J gene TRBJ2-3, with 11 bases identical to TRBD2. Per the germline V gene, CDR1 is KGHDR and CDR2 is SFDVKD. The CDR3 consists of 16 residues. The ends lost 5 bases at V and 4 bases at J; junction bases unmatched: 7.

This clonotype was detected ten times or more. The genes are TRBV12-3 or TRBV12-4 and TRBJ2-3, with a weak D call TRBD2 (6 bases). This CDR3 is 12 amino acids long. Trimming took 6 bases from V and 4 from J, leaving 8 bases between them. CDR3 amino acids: CASSPGADTQYF. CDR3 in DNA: TGTGCCAGCAGCCCGGGGGCAGATACGCAGTATTTT.

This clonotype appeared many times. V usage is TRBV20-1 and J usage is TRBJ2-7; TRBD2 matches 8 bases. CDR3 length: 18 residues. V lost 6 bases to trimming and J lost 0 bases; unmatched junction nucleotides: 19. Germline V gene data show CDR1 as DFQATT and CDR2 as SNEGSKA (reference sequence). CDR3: CSANTPGTGGISSYEQYF. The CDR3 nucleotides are TGCAGTGCAAATACACCAGGAACGGGGGGGATAAGCTCCTACGAGCAGTACTTC.

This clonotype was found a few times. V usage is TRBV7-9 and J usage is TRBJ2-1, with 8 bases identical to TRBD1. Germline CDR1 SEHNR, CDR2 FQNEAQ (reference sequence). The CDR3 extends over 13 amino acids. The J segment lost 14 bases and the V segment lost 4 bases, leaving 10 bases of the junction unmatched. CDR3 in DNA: TGTGCCAGCAGCTCCCCCGGACAGGGCGGGGAGTTCTTC. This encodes CASSSPGQGGEFF. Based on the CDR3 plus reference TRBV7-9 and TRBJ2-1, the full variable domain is DTGVSQNPRHKITKRGQNVTFRCDPISEHNRLYWYRQTLGQGPEFLTYFQNEAQLEKSRLLSDRFSAERPKGSFSTLEIQRTEQGDSAMYLCASSSPGQGGEFFGPGTRLTVL.

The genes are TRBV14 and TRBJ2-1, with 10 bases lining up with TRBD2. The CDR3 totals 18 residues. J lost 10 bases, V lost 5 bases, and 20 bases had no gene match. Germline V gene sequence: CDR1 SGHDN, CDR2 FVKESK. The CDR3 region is CASSDTGWALAGAWEQFF. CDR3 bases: TGTGCCAGCAGCGATACTGGGTGGGCTCTAGCGGGAGCTTGGGAGCAGTTCTTC.

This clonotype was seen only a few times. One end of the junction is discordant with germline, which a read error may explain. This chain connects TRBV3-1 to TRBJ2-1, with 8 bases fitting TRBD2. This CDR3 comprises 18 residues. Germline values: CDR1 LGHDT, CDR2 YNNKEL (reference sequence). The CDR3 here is CASSQGGVQRGWSNEQFF. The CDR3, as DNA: TGTGCCAGCAGTCAAGGTGGGGTCCAGCGGGGGTGGAGCAATGAGCAGTTCTTC.